Shown below are 12 T cell receptor beta chains from a single sample sequenced in a study of cytomegalovirus exposure and HLA in healthy donors. PCR employed 60 Vbeta and 13 Jbeta primers. Assay: immunoSEQ multiplex PCR; the TCRdb copy retains only in-frame clones and omits some. The sample holds about 160,000 clones, about 75% seen once. The sequenced material came from PBMCs. These receptors were collected from a female donor in good health and CMV-seronegative.

Here the CDR3 DNA reads TGTGCCAGTCAAACAGGGGGAGCTGGAAACACCATATATTTT. Translation gives CASQTGGAGNTIYF. This rearrangement joins TRBV19 to TRBJ1-3, with 8 bases lining up with TRBD1. The V segment lost 8 bases and the J segment 2 bases; nucleotides outside the gene matches: 5. Germline CDR1 is LNHDA and CDR2 is SQIVND (reference sequence). The length of the CDR3 is 14 residues.

V and J are TRBV7-3 and TRBJ2-1; TRBD1 aligns across 7 bases. CDR3 length: 17 residues. V lost 5 bases and J lost 2; bases outside the gene matches: 12. Germline V gene sequence: CDR1 SGHTA, CDR2 FQGTGA. Here the CDR3 reads CASSPQTGRGAYNEQFF. CDR3 DNA: TGTGCCAGCAGCCCCCAGACAGGGAGAGGGGCCTACAATGAGCAGTTCTTC.

The chain is built from TRBV6-1 and TRBJ2-7; possibly TRBD1 for D (6 bases). The CDR3 spans 12 residues. CDR1 is MNHNS and CDR2 is SASEGT in the germline V gene. V dropped 4 bases and J dropped 4 bases, with 8 bases sitting between them. DNA of the CDR3: TGTGCCAGCAGTGTTCAGGGGTACGAGCAGTACTTC. This codes for CASSVQGYEQYF.

This clone was detected only a few times. The V call is TRBV29-1, the J call TRBJ2-7; 8 bases are shared with TRBD1. Trimming took 6 bases from V and 3 from J; bases not matched to a gene: 10. The germline V gene has CDR1 SQVTM and CDR2 ANQGSEA. The CDR3 is 14 residues long. CDR3 nucleotide sequence: TGCAGCGTCGCCGGACAGGGAGGCTACTACGAGCAGTACTTC. Its translation is CSVAGQGGYYEQYF.

The sample holds one count of this clone. The chain employs TRBV6-6 and TRBJ2-7, with 7 bases matching TRBD1. This CDR3 contains 13 residues. Per germline, CDR1 MNHNY and CDR2 SVGAGI (reference sequence). Trimming cost V 2 bases and J 10 bases; bases outside gene matches: 8. CDR3 sequence reads: CASSYGDSFLQYF. DNA of the CDR3: TGTGCCAGCAGTTACGGGGACAGCTTTCTTCAGTACTTC.

The chain couples TRBV5-4 to TRBJ1-1; D gene ambiguous. V was cut by 6 bases and J by 1 base, with 16 bases left in between. This CDR3 comprises 15 residues. CDR1 SGHNT and CDR2 YYREEE come from the germline V gene (reference sequence). CDR3 loop: CASTPRERGNTEAFF. The CDR3 DNA follows: TGTGCCAGCACCCCCCGGGAGCGCGGGAACACTGAAGCTTTCTTT. The full variable domain, with the rest looked up from reference TRBV5-4 and TRBJ1-1, is ETGVTQSPTHLIKTRGQQVTLRCSSQSGHNTVSWYQQALGQGPQFIFQYYREEENGRGNFPPRFSGLQFPNYSSELNVNALELDDSALYLCASTPRERGNTEAFFGQGTRLTVV.

The chain carries TRBV7-2 and TRBJ2-7, with 11 bases matching TRBD2. CDR3 length equals 16 residues. Germline values: CDR1 SGHTA, CDR2 FQGNSA. The ends lost 4 bases at V and 3 bases at J; junction bases unmatched: 8. The CDR3 reads CASSSEASGRSYEQYF. The CDR3 nucleotides read TGTGCCAGCAGCTCGGAAGCTAGCGGGAGGAGCTACGAGCAGTACTTC.

The CDR3 nucleotides are TGCACCAGCAGCCTGGGACAGGGGGCAATCGGGGAGCTGTTTTTT. Translation: CTSSLGQGAIGELFF. The rearrangement joins TRBV1 to TRBJ2-2; the D call of TRBD1 is as the table states it, not checked on the DNA. TRBV1 is deemed a pseudogene. The CDR3 has 15 amino acids.

The chain combines TRBV6-5 with TRBJ1-2; D unclear. CDR1 is MNHEY and CDR2 is SVGAGI in the germline V gene. CDR3 size: 16 residues. Trimming stripped 4 bases from V and 6 bases from J, with 21 bases between. The CDR3 nucleotides read TGTGCCAGCAGTTCCCCGCGGGTTTCGGGGAAAGATGGCTACACCTTC. Amino acids: CASSSPRVSGKDGYTF.

The rearrangement uses TRBV7-7 and TRBJ2-7; D perhaps matches TRBD1 (6 bases). Germline V gene lookup returns CDR1 SSHAT and CDR2 FNYEAQ (reference sequence). This CDR3 has 13 amino acids. With 2 bases removed from V and 3 bases from J, the gap between germline ends came to 8 bases. The CDR3 DNA reads TGTGCCAGCAGCTTACACAGGGACTACGAGCAGTACTTC. It encodes CASSLHRDYEQYF.

In this sample, this clone turned up a few times. The V and J genes are TRBV7-2 and TRBJ1-1; perhaps TRBD1 as D (6 bases). Trimming took 5 bases from V and 5 from J, leaving 12 bases between them. This CDR3 spans 13 amino acids. In germline, CDR1 is SGHTA, CDR2 FQGNSA. CDR3 bases: TGTGCCAGCAGCGCCGACAGGCGGACTGAAGCTTTCTTT. It is translated as CASSADRRTEAFF.

Only a few counts were recorded for this clone. The V and J genes are TRBV30 and TRBJ1-2, with D possibly matching TRBD1 (6 bases). Germline CDR1 reads GTSNPN; CDR2 reads SVGIG (reference sequence). Trimming removed 0 bases from V and 4 bases from J, with 12 bases in between. The length of the CDR3 is 14 residues. CDR3 DNA sequence: TGTGCCTGGAGTGTAGTAGGGGGGGGCTATGGCTACACCTTC. Amino acid sequence: CAWSVVGGGYGYTF.